The clone carrying this T cell receptor (beta chain) was found a few times. Other DNA sequences in this sample translate to the same CDR3. The length of the CDR3 is 12 residues. V shed 2 bases and J shed 4 bases, with 5 bases lying between them. Germline CDR1 and CDR2: MNHNS and SASEGT. The sample belongs to a study of shared clonotypes between healthy human individuals. Here immunoSEQ multiplex PCR was the method, and the copy in TCRdb shows in-frame clones only, minus some. The profile shows approximately 350,000 clones, around 72% of them singletons. This TCR came from a man between 25 and 39 years old in good health. The J gene is TRBJ1-2, the V gene TRBV6-1; D remains unclear. The source material was memory CD4+ T cells sorted from blood. The subset: CD45RA-negative fraction. The CDR3 loop reads CASSERGYGYTF. CDR3 nucleotides: TGTGCCAGCAGTGAACGGGGCTATGGCTACACCTTC.